These 27 T cell receptor beta chains were all obtained from the same sample, sequenced in a study of CD4 T cells in relation to SARS-CoV-2 and coronaviruses. Assay used: immunoSEQ multiplex PCR; TCRdb lists only in-frame clones, some missing. The data contain more than 15,000 clones, 82% of them singletons. These receptors have no known antigen. Before the COVID-19 pandemic, during about 2011-2019, CD4+ T cells were taken from unexposed donors. Isolation of CD4+ T cells took place after about 9 days in culture. Source material: CD4+ T cells from PBMCs, cultured in vitro. These receptors came from a human donor in good health.

The genes are TRBV27 and TRBJ1-2, with D perhaps matching TRBD1 (5 bases). The germline V gene encodes CDR1 MNHEY and CDR2 SMNVEV (reference sequence). The CDR3 has 15 amino acids. V was cut by 5 bases and J by 0 bases, with 13 bases left in between. The CDR3 DNA sequence: TGTGCCAGCAGTCCCCGGGACGGCACTAACTATGGCTACACCTTC. Amino acids: CASSPRDGTNYGYTF.

V gene TRBV7-2 combines with J gene TRBJ2-2; possible D gene TRBD1, 6 bases. CDR3 length: 15 residues. The V end lost 0 bases, the J end lost 4 bases, and 9 bases lay between the germline ends. The germline V gene encodes CDR1 SGHTA and CDR2 FQGNSA. CDR3 in amino acids: CASSLAGAPTGELFF. CDR3 DNA: TGTGCCAGCAGCTTAGCGGGGGCGCCCACCGGGGAGCTGTTTTTT.

The rearrangement links TRBV5-3 to TRBJ2-3, with 12 bases identical to TRBD2. TRBV5-3 carries the ORF label, with uncertain function. The CDR3 extends over 20 amino acids. Unmatched junction bases numbered 17, after V lost 5 bases and J lost 1 base. CDR3 sequence: CARRTGGRLAGGSGTDTQYF. The CDR3 nucleotides are TGTGCCAGAAGAACTGGGGGTCGGCTAGCGGGAGGGAGTGGCACAGATACGCAGTATTTT.

V usage is TRBV29-1 and J usage is TRBJ1-1; D call uncertain. CDR3 length: 12 amino acids. The germline V and J ends were trimmed by 3 bases and 1 base, with 6 bases remaining between them. The germline gives CDR1 SQVTM, CDR2 ANQGSEA. CDR3 sequence reads: CSVEVQNTEAFF. CDR3 nucleotide sequence: TGCAGCGTTGAGGTCCAGAACACTGAAGCTTTCTTT.

In DNA, the CDR3 is TGTGCCAGCTCACTCGGACAGGGATTGGAGGGCTACACCTTC. Protein: CASSLGQGLEGYTF. The chain recombines TRBV18 with TRBJ1-2; 8 bases fit TRBD1. V trimming: 4 bases; J trimming: 8 bases; junction bases outside the gene matches: 9. In germline, CDR1 is KGHSH, CDR2 LQKENI. The CDR3 contains 14 residues.

The chain employs TRBV7-3 and TRBJ2-3; the match to TRBD2 covers 8 bases. The CDR3 sequence is 14 residues long. The V gene end was trimmed by 4 bases and the J gene end by 5 bases; junction bases not matched to a gene: 5. Germline CDR1 reads SGHTA; CDR2 reads FQGTGA. The DNA for the CDR3 is TGTGCCAGCAGCTACGTAGCGGGACAAGATACGCAGTATTTT. Translation: CASSYVAGQDTQYF.

The J gene is TRBJ2-3, the V gene TRBV6-2 or TRBV6-3; no firm D call. CDR1 is MNHEY, CDR2 SVGEGT, per germline. This CDR3 has 13 amino acids. V lost 2 bases to trimming and J lost 2 bases, with 5 bases between them. This chain's CDR3 is CASSYRDTDTQYF. The CDR3 coding sequence is TGTGCCAGCAGTTACCGAGACACAGATACGCAGTATTTT.

This chain links TRBV10-3 with TRBJ1-2; no clear D. The length of the CDR3 is 15 residues. V was shortened by 3 bases and J by 0 bases, with 11 bases between the two germline ends. Germline V gives CDR1 ENHRY, CDR2 SYGVKD. The DNA of the CDR3 is TGTGCCATCAGTGACCAATACCACCCTAACTATGGCTACACCTTC. Encoded protein: CAISDQYHPNYGYTF.

The V call is TRBV5-1, the J call TRBJ2-7; TRBD1 aligns across 8 bases. The CDR3 spans 16 residues. With V trimmed by 4 bases and J by 2 bases, 11 bases remained unmatched. The germline CDR1 and CDR2 sequences are SGHRS and YFSETQ. The CDR3 DNA is TGCGCCAGCAGCGCCCGTCCGGGACAGGAACCCTACGAGCAGTACTTC. Translating gives CASSARPGQEPYEQYF.

The chain is built from TRBV11-2 and TRBJ1-2; D unclear. The CDR3 has 11 amino acids. Germline V gene lookup returns CDR1 SGHAT and CDR2 FQNNGV. The V and J ends lost 2 bases and 4 bases respectively, with 2 bases between them. The CDR3 loop reads CASSLTYGYTF. The CDR3 bases are TGTGCCAGCAGCTTAACCTATGGCTACACCTTC.

This chain uses TRBV12-3 or TRBV12-4 with TRBJ1-2; the match to TRBD1 covers 7 bases. V gave up 5 bases and J gave up 4 bases; unmatched junction bases: 4. This CDR3 has 13 residues. This CDR3 is CASSRDSFYGYTF. CDR3 sequence (DNA): TGTGCCAGCAGTCGGGACAGCTTCTATGGCTACACCTTC.

The gene calls are TRBV25-1 and TRBJ2-7, with 9 nucleotides matching TRBD1. Losses at the gene ends were 1 base for V and 3 bases for J; bases not matched to a gene: 7. The CDR3 is 16 amino acids. The germline V gene encodes CDR1 MGHDK and CDR2 SYGVNS. In DNA form, the CDR3 reads TGTGCCAGCAGTGAATCGGTCGGGACAGGGAACTACGAGCAGTACTTC. It codes for CASSESVGTGNYEQYF.

V usage is TRBV7-2 and J usage is TRBJ2-7; tentatively, D is TRBD1 or TRBD2 (6 bases each). V was shortened by 6 bases and J by 1 base, with 13 bases between the two germline ends. This CDR3 spans 14 amino acids. The germline V gene has CDR1 SGHTA and CDR2 FQGNSA. The CDR3 is CASRKGGSSYEQYF. The CDR3 bases are TGTGCCAGCAGGAAAGGGGGGAGTTCCTACGAGCAGTACTTC. The full variable domain, with the rest looked up from reference TRBV7-2 and TRBJ2-7, is GAGVSQSPSNKVTEKGKDVELRCDPISGHTALYWYRQSLGQGLEFLIYFQGNSAPDKSGLPSDRFSAERTGGSVSTLTIQRTQQEDSAVYLCASRKGGSSYEQYFGPGTRLTVT.

The genes are TRBV6-2 or TRBV6-3 and TRBJ2-1, with a possible D match to TRBD2 (5 bases). Trimming shortened V by 8 bases and J by 4 bases, and 12 bases separated the two germline ends. This CDR3 comprises 13 residues. Germline-derived CDR1 and CDR2 are MNHEY and SVGEGT. In nucleotides, the CDR3 is TGTGCCAGCCGCCCCCCGGGGTACAATGAGCAGTTCTTC. Translation: CASRPPGYNEQFF.

J is TRBJ2-7 and V is TRBV6-5, with TRBD2 matching 8 bases. J lost 3 bases, V lost 6 bases, and 7 bases had no gene match. The CDR3 length is 14 residues. Germline CDR1 is MNHEY and CDR2 is SVGAGI. The CDR3 nucleotides are TGTGCCAGCAGGCCCTCGGGGGGGCTCTACGAGCAGTACTTC. Protein: CASRPSGGLYEQYF.

The genes are TRBV19 and TRBJ2-1, with D tentatively TRBD1 or TRBD2 (5 bases each). The CDR3 spans 13 residues. V lost 4 bases and J lost 9, with 13 bases in between. Germline assignment: CDR1 LNHDA and CDR2 SQIVND (reference sequence). The CDR3 region has the DNA TGTGCCAGTAGTACGGAATGGGACCGTGAGCAGTTCTTC. Encoded protein: CASSTEWDREQFF. Full variable domain (rest looked up from reference TRBV19 and TRBJ2-1): DGGITQSPKYLFRKEGQNVTLSCEQNLNHDAMYWYRQDPGQGLRLIYYSQIVNDFQKGDIAEGYSVSREKKESFPLTVTSAQKNPTAFYLCASSTEWDREQFFGPGTRLTVL.

V is TRBV6-5 and J is TRBJ2-3; D tentatively reads TRBD1 or TRBD2 (5 bases each). Trimming stripped 6 bases from V and 0 bases from J, with 13 bases between. The CDR3 consists of 15 residues. Germline CDR1 is MNHEY and CDR2 is SVGAGI. CDR3: CASRDYRISTDTQYF. CDR3 nucleotides: TGTGCCAGCAGAGACTACAGGATTAGCACAGATACGCAGTATTTT.

This clone was recorded only once. The CDR3 protein is CASSLGTTPDTQYF. DNA of the CDR3: TGCGCCAGCAGCTTGGGGACTACGCCAGATACGCAGTATTTT. J is TRBJ2-3 and V is TRBV5-1; D is possibly TRBD2 (6 bases). The V gene's germline CDR1 is SGHRS and CDR2 YFSETQ. The CDR3 has 14 amino acids. The germline V and J ends were trimmed by 0 bases and 4 bases, with 9 bases remaining between them.

The table lists this clone with a few counts. The chain is built from TRBV12-5 and TRBJ1-3; unclear D gene. CDR3 length: 14 amino acids. V dropped 1 base and J dropped 5 bases, with 9 bases sitting between them. Germline V gene data show CDR1 as LGHNT and CDR2 as FRNRAP. Written as DNA, the CDR3 is TGTGCTAGTGGTTTGGACGGGAACCGAAACACCATATATTTT. Amino acid sequence: CASGLDGNRNTIYF. Full variable domain (remainder filled in from reference TRBV12-5 and TRBJ1-3): DARVTQTPRHKVTEMGQEVTMRCQPILGHNTVFWYRQTMMQGLELLAYFRNRAPLDDSGMPKDRFSAEMPDATLATLKIQPSEPRDSAVYFCASGLDGNRNTIYFGEGSWLTVV.

This chain connects TRBV4-1 to TRBJ1-4; the D gene is possibly TRBD1 (5 bases). Trimming took 5 bases from V and 4 from J, leaving 11 bases between them. This CDR3 is built from 14 residues. Germline CDR1 MGHRA, CDR2 YSYEKL. The DNA for the CDR3 is TGCGCCAGCAGCTTACGGGACCTTAATGAAAAACTGTTTTTT. Protein product: CASSLRDLNEKLFF.

The V gene is TRBV5-1, the J gene TRBJ2-7; 7 bases are a match to TRBD2. Trimming took 0 bases from V and 7 from J; bases not matched to a gene: 4. The CDR3 contains 13 residues. Per germline, CDR1 SGHRS and CDR2 YFSETQ. CDR3 sequence (DNA): TGCGCCAGCAGCTTGGGGCCCGGGGGGGAGCAGTACTTC. Its translation: CASSLGPGGEQYF.

This chain uses TRBV5-8 with TRBJ2-5; D remains ambiguous. Germline V gene data show CDR1 as SGHTS and CDR2 as YDEGEE. Trimming removed 0 bases at V and 2 bases at J, with 8 bases between. The CDR3 runs to 14 residues. CDR3 nucleotide sequence: TGTGCCAGCAGCTTGGTTACAGATCAAGAGACCCAGTACTTC. As protein: CASSLVTDQETQYF. The full variable domain, with the rest looked up from reference TRBV5-8 and TRBJ2-5, is EAGVTQSPTHLIKTRGQQATLRCSPISGHTSVYWYQQALGLGLQFLLWYDEGEERNRGNFPPRFSGRQFPNYSSELNVNALELEDSALYLCASSLVTDQETQYFGPGTRLLVL.

The chain couples TRBV6-5 to TRBJ2-1; D is possibly TRBD2 (5 bases). Germline V CDR1 and CDR2: MNHEY, SVGAGI. The CDR3 extends over 13 amino acids. The V end lost 4 bases, the J end lost 8 bases, and 12 bases lay between the germline ends. CDR3 loop: CASSSRGYYEQFF. In DNA, the CDR3 is TGTGCCAGCAGTTCCCGGGGTTATTATGAGCAGTTCTTC.

The chain is built from TRBV5-5 and TRBJ1-4; D is unresolved. There are 13 residues in the CDR3. V was trimmed by 4 bases and J by 12 bases, leaving 16 bases between them. Germline V gives CDR1 SGHKS, CDR2 YYEKEE (reference sequence). The CDR3 coding sequence is TGTGCCAGCAGCCGCCCCGGGTCTTCGGAACTGTTTTTT. It yields the protein CASSRPGSSELFF. Full variable domain (remainder filled in from reference TRBV5-5 and TRBJ1-4): DAGVTQSPTHLIKTRGQQVTLRCSPISGHKSVSWYQQVLGQGPQFIFQYYEKEERGRGNFPDRFSARQFPNYSSELNVNALLLGDSALYLCASSRPGSSELFFGSGTQLSVL.

The V gene is TRBV30, the J gene TRBJ2-7; D is possibly TRBD1 or TRBD2 (5 bases each). Trimming shortened V by 5 bases and J by 1 base, and 12 bases separated the two germline ends. The germline V gene encodes CDR1 GTSNPN and CDR2 SVGIG (reference sequence). This CDR3 region has 13 residues. The DNA for the CDR3 is TGTGCCTGGCCGGGACGGGATTCCTACGAGCAGTACTTC. Protein sequence: CAWPGRDSYEQYF.

The rearrangement links TRBV12-3 or TRBV12-4 to TRBJ1-6, with D unclear. Trimming took off 6 bases at V and 7 bases at J, with 1 base between the two ends. This CDR3 comprises 10 residues. The CDR3 DNA is TGTGCCAGCAGAAATTCACCCCTCCACTTT. Its protein is CASRNSPLHF.

The chain carries TRBV30 and TRBJ1-1; a possible D gene is TRBD1 (6 bases). This CDR3 spans 13 amino acids. Germline CDR1 reads GTSNPN; CDR2 reads SVGIG (reference sequence). Between the trimmed V and J ends, which lost 5 bases and 2 bases, there was a span of 12 bases. CDR3 in DNA: TGTGCCTGGGTTCAACAGGGAAACACTGAAGCTTTCTTT. Translation gives CAWVQQGNTEAFF.